Listed below are T cell receptor beta chains from one sample, sequenced in a study of PD-1 blockade in mismatch repair-deficient tumors. Assay used: immunoSEQ multiplex PCR; TCRdb lists only in-frame clones, some missing. The repertoire has approximately 100,000 clones, roughly four fifths of them found once; the top ten carry approximately 6.5%. Sample: peripheral blood, taken less than 37 weeks after starting pembrolizumab. These receptors were obtained from an adult with mismatch repair-deficient cancer. The CDR3 runs from the conserved cysteine through the conserved F or W. A D gene is named only where the DNA matches it firmly. Clone size, where shown, is once, few, many, or a class for clones that have expanded.

d_gene	abundance	j_gene	v_gene	CDR3aa	CDR3nt
-	-	TRBJ2-2	TRBV5-4	CASSQPDRYTGELFF	TGTGCCAGCAGCCAGCCCGACAGATACACCGGGGAGCTGTTTTTT
TRBD2	-	TRBJ2-1	TRBV5-1	CASSKTSANNEQFF	TGCGCCAGCAGTAAGACTAGCGCCAACAATGAGCAGTTCTTC
-	-	TRBJ2-7	TRBV5-6	CASTYTSSYEQYF	TGTGCCAGCACTTACACGAGCTCCTACGAGCAGTACTTC
-	-	TRBJ1-2	TRBV25-1	CASNIDSENPYGYTF	TGTGCCAGCAATATTGACAGCGAAAACCCCTATGGCTACACCTTC
-	-	TRBJ1-4	TRBV5-5	CASSLDGDEKLFF	TGTGCCAGCAGCTTGGATGGGGATGAAAAACTGTTTTTT
-	-	TRBJ2-7	TRBV7-2	CASSLRGITSYEQYF	TGTGCCAGCAGCTTACGGGGGATAACCTCCTACGAGCAGTACTTC
TRBD1	-	TRBJ2-7	TRBV12-5	CASGLPFPGQGSVHEQYF	TGTGCTAGTGGTTTGCCTTTCCCCGGACAGGGGAGTGTACACGAGCAGTACTTC
-	-	TRBJ2-1	TRBV7-9	CASSLAEKRGEQFF	TGTGCCAGCAGCTTAGCGGAGAAAAGGGGTGAGCAGTTCTTC
-	-	TRBJ2-1	TRBV10-3	CAISEPQLVYNEQFF	TGTGCCATCAGTGAGCCCCAACTAGTGTACAATGAGCAGTTCTTC
TRBD2	many	TRBJ2-5	TRBV30	CAWEREGETQYF	TGTGCCTGGGAGCGGGAGGGAGAGACCCAGTACTTC
-	-	TRBJ2-7	TRBV10-3	CAPKDRSSYEQYF	TGTGCCCCGAAAGACAGGAGCTCCTACGAGCAGTACTTC
TRBD2	-	TRBJ2-5	TRBV7-9	CASSPSGRIQETQYF	TGTGCCAGCAGCCCTAGCGGGAGGATCCAAGAGACCCAGTACTTC
-	-	TRBJ2-1	TRBV11-3	CASSREGHEQFF	TGTGCCAGCAGTAGAGAGGGGCATGAGCAGTTCTTC
TRBD2	-	TRBJ2-1	TRBV5-1	CASSFLAGGPAYNEQFF	TGCGCCAGCAGCTTTCTAGCGGGAGGGCCTGCCTACAATGAGCAGTTCTTC
-	-	TRBJ2-5	TRBV27	CASSLASTKETQYF	TGTGCCAGCAGTTTGGCGAGTACGAAAGAGACCCAGTACTTC
-	-	TRBJ2-3	TRBV7-8	CASSLAPLGSGSTDTQYF	TGTGCCAGCAGCTTAGCGCCCCTTGGGAGCGGGAGCACAGATACGCAGTATTTT
TRBD1	once	TRBJ2-3	TRBV7-9	CASSYNRGMGTDTQYF	TGTGCCAGCAGCTACAACAGGGGAATGGGGACAGATACGCAGTATTTT
-	-	TRBJ1-4	TRBV18	CASSPRPASTNEKLFF	TGTGCCAGCTCACCACGACCGGCGTCAACTAATGAAAAACTGTTTTTT
-	-	TRBJ2-3	TRBV11-3	CASRLDGLSRGTDTQYF	TGTGCCAGCAGATTAGACGGTTTGTCTAGGGGCACAGATACGCAGTATTTT
TRBD2	-	TRBJ2-7	TRBV5-1	CASRPGLGLAGGKNSYEQYF	TGCGCCAGCAGGCCCGGCCTAGGACTAGCGGGAGGAAAGAACTCCTACGAGCAGTACTTC
-	-	TRBJ1-4	TRBV6-1	CASSTRTAYNEKLFF	TGTGCCAGCAGTACTCGGACAGCTTATAATGAAAAACTGTTTTTT
TRBD2	-	TRBJ2-1	TRBV11-3	CASSSREGPHNEQFF	TGTGCCAGCAGCTCGCGGGAGGGCCCTCACAATGAGCAGTTCTTC
-	-	TRBJ2-6	TRBV19	CASNRVAGANVLTF	TGTGCCAGTAATCGGGTGGCTGGGGCCAACGTCCTGACTTTC
TRBD2	-	TRBJ2-1	TRBV7-2	CASSNPGLAPYNEQFF	TGTGCCAGCAGCAACCCAGGACTAGCGCCATACAATGAGCAGTTCTTC
-	-	TRBJ2-1	TRBV29-1	CSVIGTDYYNEQFF	TGCAGCGTCATCGGGACGGACTATTACAATGAGCAGTTCTTC
-	-	TRBJ2-7	TRBV2	CASMFGDTDYEQYF	TGTGCCAGCATGTTCGGGGACACCGACTACGAGCAGTACTTC
TRBD1	-	TRBJ2-1	TRBV19	CASRQGGRYNEQFF	TGTGCCAGTAGACAGGGGGGCCGATACAATGAGCAGTTCTTC
TRBD2	-	TRBJ2-1	TRBV19	CASSMTSGSIYNEQFF	TGTGCCAGTAGTATGACTAGCGGGAGTATTTACAATGAGCAGTTCTTC
TRBD1	-	TRBJ2-5	TRBV27	CASRPATGLETQYF	TGTGCCAGCAGACCTGCGACAGGGTTAGAGACCCAGTACTTC
TRBD1	few	TRBJ1-3	TRBV19	CASGQGGSGNTIYF	TGTGCCAGTGGCCAGGGGGGCTCTGGAAACACCATATATTTT
TRBD2	-	TRBJ2-7	TRBV7-2	CASSWGGGAEQYF	TGTGCCAGCAGCTGGGGCGGGGGGGCTGAGCAGTACTTC
-	once	TRBJ1-2	TRBV28	CASSLRSSPGGTF	TGTGCCAGCAGTTTAAGGTCTTCACCCGGAGGCACCTTC
TRBD1	-	TRBJ1-3	TRBV6-1	CASAGQGDGNTIYF	TGTGCCAGCGCCGGACAGGGGGACGGAAACACCATATATTTT
-	-	TRBJ2-7	TRBV6-1	CASTTVYEQYF	TGTGCCAGCACAACGGTCTACGAGCAGTACTTC
-	large	TRBJ2-7	TRBV30	CAWSVLGRADEQYF	TGTGCCTGGAGTGTACTAGGTCGGGCCGACGAGCAGTACTTC
-	-	TRBJ1-3	TRBV13	CASSFGESGGNTIYF	TGTGCCAGCAGCTTCGGGGAATCGGGCGGAAACACCATATATTTT
-	-	TRBJ2-3	TRBV14	CASSQGYYTQYF	TGTGCCAGCAGCCAAGGATATTATACGCAGTATTTT
-	-	TRBJ2-3	TRBV7-9	CASPHPQAQGVYPDTQYF	TGTGCCAGCCCTCATCCACAGGCACAGGGAGTGTACCCAGATACGCAGTATTTT
-	few	TRBJ1-4	TRBV25-1	CASKSGYEKLFF	TGTGCCAGCAAATCCGGTTATGAAAAACTGTTTTTT
-	-	TRBJ2-7	TRBV5-1	CASSLWDTTYEQYF	TGCGCCAGCAGCTTGTGGGACACCACCTACGAGCAGTACTTC
TRBD1	-	TRBJ1-5	TRBV15	CATSRALDRAKNQPQHF	TGTGCCACCAGCAGAGCCTTAGACAGGGCAAAAAATCAGCCCCAGCATTTT
-	-	TRBJ1-3	TRBV5-4	CASSMDAGTIYF	TGTGCCAGCAGCATGGACGCGGGCACCATATATTTT
TRBD2	-	TRBJ2-3	TRBV2	CASSLSGGEGDTQYF	TGTGCCAGCAGTCTGAGCGGTGGGGAGGGAGATACGCAGTATTTT
-	few	TRBJ2-7	TRBV29-1	CSVNTFTGPPYEQYF	TGCAGCGTCAATACATTTACAGGGCCGCCCTACGAGCAGTACTTC
TRBD2	-	TRBJ2-1	TRBV9	CASTLWEGQGNEQFF	TGTGCCAGCACCCTCTGGGAGGGCCAAGGCAATGAGCAGTTCTTC
TRBD2	-	TRBJ2-3	TRBV7-9	CASSLNSGSMTDTQYF	TGTGCCAGCAGCTTAAATAGCGGGAGTATGACAGATACGCAGTATTTT
TRBD2	-	TRBJ2-7	TRBV19	CASSRLAVPYEQYF	TGTGCCAGTAGCAGACTAGCGGTACCCTACGAGCAGTACTTC
-	medium-sized	TRBJ2-7	TRBV7-8	CASSLEGLATYEQYF	TGTGCCAGCAGCCTAGAGGGGCTAGCGACGTACGAGCAGTACTTC
TRBD1	-	TRBJ2-6	TRBV9	CASAPSGQGALGANVLTF	TGTGCCAGCGCCCCTTCCGGGCAGGGGGCGCTTGGGGCCAACGTCCTGACTTTC
-	-	TRBJ2-1	TRBV19	CASSTRDIYEQFF	TGTGCCAGTAGCACGCGGGACATCTATGAGCAGTTCTTC
-	-	TRBJ2-3	TRBV5-6	CASIIMGTDTQYF	TGTGCCAGCATCATTATGGGCACAGATACGCAGTATTTT
TRBD2	-	TRBJ2-1	TRBV10-3	CAISDVGRAGYNEQFF	TGTGCCATCAGTGATGTCGGGAGGGCCGGCTACAATGAGCAGTTCTTC
-	-	TRBJ2-1	TRBV18	CASSPPWRDGWQFF	TGTGCCAGCTCACCACCGTGGCGGGACGGGTGGCAGTTCTTC
-	once	TRBJ2-3	TRBV25-1	CASSLQGTDTQYF	TGTGCCAGCAGTCTTCAGGGGACAGATACGCAGTATTTT